This T cell receptor beta chain was sequenced during a study of blood T cell repertoires in COVID-19. Study at large: Material from acute and convalescent COVID-19 was sourced from the United States, Italy and Spain.

Assay: immunoSEQ multiplex PCR; the TCRdb copy retains only in-frame clones and omits some. Of approximately 260,000 clones listed, about 89% are singletons. Trimming cost V 7 bases and J 10 bases, with 11 bases left between them. Germline-derived CDR1 and CDR2 are LGHNT and FRNRAP. The CDR3 loop spans 12 amino acids. Sequencing was done on a sample of peripheral blood. The sequence was collected from a man over 45 with acute or convalescent COVID-19. The rearrangement links TRBV12-5 to TRBJ1-6; no clear D gene. The CDR3 DNA sequence: TGTGCTAGTGCCTCCCCGGGGTCACCCCTCCACTTT. It yields the protein CASASPGSPLHF.